Listed below are T cell receptor beta chains from one sample, sequenced in a study of beta chain features in type 1 diabetes. Sequencing was performed with immunoSEQ multiplex PCR; in TCRdb, only in-frame clones are kept and a portion is missing. The data show 350,000 or so clones, with about 20% seen just once and approximately 0.041% held by the top ten. The sample was naive CD4+ T cells from blood. The source is a woman aged 18-29 years in good health. CDR3s include the opening cysteine and the closing phenylalanine or tryptophan. D genes are given only for firm matches. Not every row has a clone size; where given, it reads once, few, many or a size class.

abundance	d_gene	j_gene	v_gene	len	CDR3nt	CDR3aa
NA	NA	TRBJ2-1	TRBV4-2	14	TGTGCCAGCAGCCAAGATAACATAGGAGCCGGCAGCTTCTTC	CASSQDNIGAGSFF
NA	NA	TRBJ2-3	TRBV11-2	16	TGTGCCAGCAGCTACAGGCGAGTACCTACCACAGATACGCAGTATTTT	CASSYRRVPTTDTQYF
NA	TRBD2	TRBJ2-7	TRBV10-2	15	TGCGCCAGCAGTGTTCTAGCGGGAGGGCCAAACGAGCAGTACTTC	CASSVLAGGPNEQYF
NA	NA	TRBJ1-5	TRBV7-9	15	TGTGCCAGCAGCCCCGGCCAGGGTAGGAATCAGCCCCAGCATTTT	CASSPGQGRNQPQHF
NA	TRBD1	TRBJ2-5	TRBV19	16	TGTGCCAGTAGTCTCCAATCGACAGGGGGCTCGGAGACCCAGTACTTC	CASSLQSTGGSETQYF
NA	TRBD2	TRBJ2-1	TRBV4-2	17	TGTGCCAGCAGCCAGTGGACTAGCGGGAGCGGGGCAAATGAGCAGTTCTTC	CASSQWTSGSGANEQFF
few	NA	TRBJ2-5	TRBV2	15	TGTGCCAGCAGTGATATCGGGTTTACGGGGGAGACCCAGTACTTC	CASSDIGFTGETQYF
few	NA	TRBJ2-1	TRBV28	12	TGTGCCAGCAGGGGCAGCTACAATGAGCAGTTCTTC	CASRGSYNEQFF
NA	NA	TRBJ1-1	TRBV10-3	14	TGTGCCATCAGTGTAACAGGTTTCGGCACTGAAGCTTTCTTT	CAISVTGFGTEAFF
few	TRBD2	TRBJ2-2	TRBV7-9	16	TGTGCCAGCAGGTCTACTAGCGGGAGAGAGACCGGGGAGCTGTTTTTT	CASRSTSGRETGELFF
few	TRBD1	TRBJ2-7	TRBV11-2	15	TGTGCCAGCAGCTTCGGACAGGGGGTTGCCTACGAGCAGTACTTC	CASSFGQGVAYEQYF
NA	NA	TRBJ2-1	TRBV9	14	TGTGCCAGCAGCCTTCGGGGTCCCGGCAATGAGCAGTTCTTC	CASSLRGPGNEQFF
NA	NA	TRBJ2-1	TRBV7-2	15	TGTGCCAGCAGCTTAGTGGTAGGGGGCTACAATGAGCAGTTCTTC	CASSLVVGGYNEQFF
few	TRBD1	TRBJ1-2	TRBV29-1	14	TGCAGCGCCGAGGGAACAGGGGTTAACTATGGCTACACCTTC	CSAEGTGVNYGYTF
NA	TRBD2	TRBJ2-2	TRBV4-2	17	TGTGCCAGCAGTCGCGAGCTAGCGGGGTCGAACACCGGGGAGCTGTTTTTT	CASSRELAGSNTGELFF
NA	NA	TRBJ1-1	TRBV14	14	TGTGCCAGCAGCCAAGTTGCAGGGATCACTGAAGCTTTCTTT	CASSQVAGITEAFF
few	TRBD1	TRBJ2-4	TRBV7-2	15	TGTGCCAGCAGCCAAGGACAGGGAAGAGTGGACATTCAGTACTTC	CASSQGQGRVDIQYF
few	NA	TRBJ2-3	TRBV30	13	TGTGCCTGGAGGCGATCTACGGGGGATACGCAGTATTTT	CAWRRSTGDTQYF
NA	TRBD1	TRBJ1-2	TRBV2	13	TGTGCCAGCAGCGACAGGGATTCGAGCGGCTACACCTTC	CASSDRDSSGYTF